The clone carrying this T cell receptor beta chain was seen a few times. This sample is part of a study of beta chain features in type 1 diabetes. Since all of the isolated RNA was reverse transcribed, expressed TCRB transcripts were what got sequenced. The repertoire was sequenced with immunoSEQ multiplex PCR; TCRdb's copy has only in-frame clones and lacks some. Among 140,000 or so clones listed, about a tenth were seen once. The sequenced sample was central memory CD4+ T cells from blood. This clonotype originated in a young man in good health.

CDR3 loop: CASSWAGTTSTDTQYF. In nucleotides, the CDR3 is TGTGCCAGCAGCTGGGCCGGGACAACAAGCACAGATACGCAGTATTTT. V and J are TRBV5-8 and TRBJ2-3; D is perhaps TRBD1 (6 bases). The CDR3 is made up of 16 amino acids. Trimming removed 3 bases from V and 0 bases from J, with 14 bases in between. Germline V lookup: CDR1 SGHTS, CDR2 YDEGEE.